These 32 T cell receptor beta chains came from one sample sequenced in a study of immune reconstitution after stem cell transplant in scleroderma. From the RT-PCR reads, TCRdb called clonotypes with MiXCR, one entry per CDR3 protein. The sample contains over 2,000 distinct CDR3 sequences, 6.5% to 9% of which appear only once. Sampling was conducted before or after autologous hematopoietic stem cell transplantation (not recorded which). These receptors originate from a male donor with systemic sclerosis.

Only a few counts were recorded for this clonotype. The chain combines TRBV6-5 with TRBJ1-4, with D possibly matching TRBD1 (6 bases). CDR1 and CDR2 from the germline V gene are MNHEY and SVGAGI. This CDR3 comprises 16 residues. Trimming pared 2 bases from V and 4 bases from J, leaving 14 bases between. CDR3 bases: TGTGCCAGCAGTTACGGCCGGGGGCAGGGTAATGAAAAACTGTTTTTT. This translates into CASSYGRGQGNEKLFF.

This clonotype is categorized as medium-sized. The chain recombines TRBV4-1 with TRBJ2-7; D may correspond to TRBD1 or TRBD2 (5 bases each). The V gene's germline CDR1 is MGHRA and CDR2 YSYEKL. V gave up 4 bases and J gave up 3 bases, with 13 bases separating them. The CDR3 extends over 14 amino acids. The DNA of the CDR3 is TGCGCCAGCAGCCGGGGACCGATGAACTACGAGCAGTACTTC. Translating it yields CASSRGPMNYEQYF.

This clonotype is large. The chain has TRBV6-2 or TRBV6-3 and TRBJ1-1, with D uncertain. The germline V gene has CDR1 MNHEY and CDR2 SVGEGT. The CDR3 is 14 amino acids. V shed 6 bases and J shed 1 base, with 12 bases lying between them. This chain's CDR3 is CASSLAGPNTEAFF. The CDR3 coding sequence is TGTGCCAGCAGCCTGGCAGGCCCGAACACTGAAGCTTTCTTT.

By sample share, this clonotype is medium-sized (0.01 to 0.1%). The rearrangement uses TRBV2 and TRBJ1-2, with no clear D. Deletions cut 11 bases from V and 5 bases from J, with 15 bases between. Germline V CDR1 and CDR2: SNHLY, FYNNEI. The CDR3 consists of 12 residues. CDR3 sequence reads: CAGSSQRYGYTF. CDR3 in DNA: TGTGCCGGCTCATCACAGCGTTATGGCTACACCTTC.

The CDR3 region has the DNA TGTGCTAGTGGTTTGGGCCGGACAGCCCAGAACACTGAAGCTTTCTTT. Translation gives CASGLGRTAQNTEAFF. This rearrangement joins TRBV12-5 to TRBJ1-1; D possibly corresponds to TRBD1 (6 bases). Germline lookup yields CDR1 LGHNT and CDR2 FRNRAP. The CDR3 is made up of 16 amino acids. The ends were cut back, 1 base at V and 1 base at J, with 13 bases in the middle. The whole variable domain, remainder taken from reference TRBV12-5 and TRBJ1-1, is DARVTQTPRHKVTEMGQEVTMRCQPILGHNTVFWYRQTMMQGLELLAYFRNRAPLDDSGMPKDRFSAEMPDATLATLKIQPSEPRDSAVYFCASGLGRTAQNTEAFFGQGTRLTVV.

Sample share makes this clonotype medium-sized (0.01 to 0.1%). This chain connects TRBV20-1 to TRBJ2-7; 10 positions agree with TRBD2. The V gene's germline CDR1 is DFQATT and CDR2 SNEGSKA (reference sequence). This CDR3 has 15 amino acids. The trim removed 0 bases at V and 3 bases at J, leaving 5 bases unmatched. The CDR3 is CSARDSASGSYEQYF. The DNA for the CDR3 is TGCAGTGCTAGAGACTCGGCTAGCGGGAGCTACGAGCAGTACTTC.

In its sample, this clonotype ranks as medium-sized. The genes are TRBV20-1 and TRBJ1-1; TRBD1 is a possible D gene (6 bases). The V end was cut by 3 bases, the J end by 0 bases, with 11 bases between. This CDR3 region has 14 residues. Germline CDR1 DFQATT, CDR2 SNEGSKA (reference sequence). The CDR3 sequence: CSARDSPMNTEAFF. For the CDR3, the DNA is TGCAGTGCTAGGGACAGTCCCATGAACACTGAAGCTTTCTTT.

This clonotype is medium-sized. The rearrangement links TRBV20-1 to TRBJ1-4; D perhaps matches TRBD1 (5 bases). V was trimmed by 4 bases and J by 8 bases, leaving 14 bases between them. Germline V lookup: CDR1 DFQATT, CDR2 SNEGSKA (reference sequence). This CDR3 is built from 13 residues. The DNA of the CDR3 is TGCAGTGCTACCCCGGGACGGTTGGAAAAACTGTTTTTT. Protein: CSATPGRLEKLFF.

This clonotype is termed medium-sized. The chain recombines TRBV7-8 with TRBJ2-1; TRBD2 agrees at 12 bases. The CDR3 is 18 residues long. Trimming took 1 base from V and 1 from J; bases not matched to a gene: 5. CDR1 and CDR2 (germline): SGHVS, FQNEAQ. The CDR3 is CASSLERLAGASYNEQFF. The CDR3 region has the DNA TGTGCCAGCAGCTTAGAGAGACTAGCGGGGGCTTCCTACAATGAGCAGTTCTTC. The full variable domain, in which reference TRBV7-8 and TRBJ2-1 provide the parts outside the CDR3, is GAGVSQSPRYKVAKRGQDVALRCDPISGHVSLFWYQQALGQGPEFLTYFQNEAQLDKSGLPSDRFFAERPEGSVSTLKIQRTQQEDSAVYLCASSLERLAGASYNEQFFGPGTRLTVL.

In its sample, this clonotype was seen a few times. This chain uses TRBV20-1 with TRBJ2-6, with D perhaps matching TRBD2 (5 bases). Trimming took off 6 bases at V and 5 bases at J, with 14 bases between the two ends. The CDR3 contains 14 residues. Per germline, CDR1 DFQATT and CDR2 SNEGSKA (reference sequence). CDR3 bases: TGCAGTGCCCGAGAGGGTGGGAGGGCCAACGTCCTGACTTTC. Its protein is CSAREGGRANVLTF.

The chain recombines TRBV5-6 with TRBJ2-5; D unclear. Deletions cut 1 base from V and 2 bases from J, with 12 bases between. This CDR3 comprises 15 residues. CDR1 SGHDT and CDR2 YYEEEE come from the germline V gene. The chain's CDR3 is CASSLIVRVQETQYF. CDR3 DNA: TGTGCCAGCAGCTTGATCGTCAGAGTACAAGAGACCCAGTACTTC.

This clonotype was detected a few times. J is TRBJ1-2 and V is TRBV6-1; 8 bases agree with TRBD1. The germline V gene encodes CDR1 MNHNS and CDR2 SASEGT. V gave up 6 bases and J gave up 4 bases; unmatched junction bases: 1. This CDR3 contains 12 residues. The CDR3 reads CASRDRAYGYTF. The CDR3 nucleotides are TGTGCCAGCAGGGACAGGGCCTATGGCTACACCTTC.

The chain is built from TRBV20-1 and TRBJ2-7, with D uncertain. Trimming took 6 bases from V and 7 from J, leaving 16 bases between them. Germline loops: CDR1 DFQATT, CDR2 SNEGSKA (reference sequence). The CDR3 has 12 amino acids. The CDR3 DNA sequence: TGCAGTGCAAAAGCCTCGTCCGGTGAGCAGTACTTC. The encoded protein is CSAKASSGEQYF.

This clonotype counts as medium-sized (0.01 to 0.1%). DNA of the CDR3: TGTGCCATCAGTGAGTCGGGGGGTGCAGCGGATCAGCCCCAGCATTTT. Translation: CAISESGGAADQPQHF. The rearrangement uses TRBV10-3 and TRBJ1-5; a weak D match, TRBD1 (5 bases). V was shortened by 0 bases and J by 5 bases, with 14 bases between the two germline ends. Germline CDR1 ENHRY, CDR2 SYGVKD. This CDR3 has 16 amino acids.

Sample share makes this clonotype medium-sized. The V call is TRBV5-4, the J call TRBJ2-3; D perhaps matches TRBD1 (5 bases). This CDR3 contains 15 residues. Trimming took off 4 bases at V and 6 bases at J, with 18 bases between the two ends. Germline lookup yields CDR1 SGHNT and CDR2 YYREEE (reference sequence). For the CDR3, the DNA is TGTGCCAGCAGCGTCCCCGGCAGGGCGAGGGATACGCAGTATTTT. Amino acid sequence: CASSVPGRARDTQYF.

The J gene is TRBJ2-1, the V gene TRBV20-1; D call uncertain. V was cut by 1 base and J by 12 bases, with 16 bases left in between. Germline CDR1 reads DFQATT; CDR2 reads SNEGSKA (reference sequence). The CDR3 contains 13 residues. The DNA of the CDR3 is TGCAGTGCTAGAGGCGTGACCTGGGATCGGCAGTTCTTC. Amino acid sequence: CSARGVTWDRQFF.

This clonotype is deemed medium-sized. The DNA for the CDR3 is TGTGCCAGCACGGCGGGGGGCTCCTACAATGAGCAGTTCTTC. Translating it yields CASTAGGSYNEQFF. The chain links TRBV12-3 or TRBV12-4 to TRBJ2-1, with 8 bases identical to TRBD2. V lost 7 bases to trimming and J lost 0 bases; unmatched junction nucleotides: 2. This CDR3 is built from 14 residues.

By its share, this clonotype is medium-sized. The chain is built from TRBV5-1 and TRBJ2-5; D is unclear. This CDR3 is 12 amino acids long. V was shortened by 0 bases and J by 2 bases, with 2 bases between the two germline ends. CDR1 is SGHRS, CDR2 YFSETQ, per germline. The CDR3 loop is CASSLGQETQYF. CDR3 in DNA: TGCGCCAGCAGCTTGGGGCAAGAGACCCAGTACTTC.

Relative to its sample, this clonotype is medium-sized (0.01 to 0.1%). This rearrangement joins TRBV20-1 to TRBJ2-4; D possibly matches TRBD1 or TRBD2 (5 bases each). The CDR3 consists of 14 residues. Germline V lookup: CDR1 DFQATT, CDR2 SNEGSKA (reference sequence). The V end lost 0 bases, the J end lost 6 bases, and 12 bases lay between the germline ends. The CDR3 region is CSARDLRDANIQYF. CDR3 DNA: TGCAGTGCTAGAGATCTTAGGGACGCAAACATTCAGTACTTC.

Relative to its sample, this clonotype is medium-sized (0.01 to 0.1%). The chain links TRBV4-2 to TRBJ2-2, with a possible D match to TRBD2 (6 bases). V was pared by 7 bases and J by 4 bases, with 16 bases between. Germline CDR1 and CDR2: LGHNA and YNFKEQ. CDR3 length: 15 amino acids. The CDR3 DNA follows: TGTGCCAGCACCCTGCGGAGGGAAAGCACCGGGGAGCTGTTTTTT. Translated, it gives CASTLRRESTGELFF.

The chain is built from TRBV7-9 and TRBJ2-7; no definite D call. The CDR3 runs to 14 residues. The V and J ends lost 1 base and 5 bases respectively, with 12 bases between them. Germline CDR1 is SEHNR and CDR2 is FQNEAQ (reference sequence). The CDR3 here is CASSLGGVTDEQYF. The CDR3 DNA reads as TGTGCCAGCAGCTTAGGGGGTGTCACGGACGAGCAGTACTTC.

The chain combines TRBV27 with TRBJ1-1; TRBD1 matches 8 bases. Per germline, CDR1 MNHEY and CDR2 SMNVEV (reference sequence). The CDR3 covers 16 residues. Trimming removed 6 bases from V and 3 bases from J; junction bases left unmatched: 12. CDR3 in amino acids: CASSLQGGKMDTEAFF. The CDR3 DNA is TGTGCCAGCAGCCTACAGGGGGGGAAAATGGACACTGAAGCTTTCTTT.

Judged by abundance, this clonotype is medium-sized. The chain has TRBV2 and TRBJ2-4; D is unresolved. The germline CDR1 and CDR2 sequences are SNHLY and FYNNEI. V gave up 4 bases and J gave up 0 bases, with 10 bases separating them. The CDR3 extends over 15 amino acids. Here the CDR3 DNA reads TGTGCCAGCAGTGCTGAAGTCCTAGCCAAAAACATTCAGTACTTC. It translates to CASSAEVLAKNIQYF.

Remarks on this clonotype: This sequence may be a read error, since a much larger clone differs from it by one base. This CDR3 is CSVQGSYEQYF. The CDR3 nucleotides are TGCAGTGTTCAGGGGAGCTACGAGCAGTACTTC. The chain uses TRBV20-1 and TRBJ2-7, with D perhaps matching TRBD1 (6 bases). Germline assignment: CDR1 DFQATT and CDR2 SNEGSKA (reference sequence). The CDR3 runs 11 residues. Trimming left V 7 bases short and J 3 bases short, with 10 bases between.

The chain has TRBV6-1 and TRBJ2-7; D unresolved. Trimming stripped 6 bases from V and 0 bases from J, with 6 bases between. The CDR3 sequence is 12 residues long. Germline CDR1 MNHNS, CDR2 SASEGT. In nucleotides, the CDR3 is TGTGCCAGCAGGGACGGCTCCTACGAGCAGTACTTC. This encodes CASRDGSYEQYF.

The chain couples TRBV10-3 to TRBJ2-7, with 8 bases that match TRBD2. The J segment lost 0 bases and the V segment lost 7 bases, leaving 5 bases of the junction unmatched. Germline V gene lookup returns CDR1 ENHRY and CDR2 SYGVKD. The CDR3 contains 14 residues. CDR3 bases: TGTGCCATCAAACCGGGACTAGACTCCTACGAGCAGTACGTC. Encoded protein: CAIKPGLDSYEQYV.

This clonotype counts as medium-sized. The V call is TRBV5-1, the J call TRBJ2-1; 8 positions match TRBD1. Germline CDR1 and CDR2: SGHRS and YFSETQ. The CDR3 has 14 residues. The trim removed 0 bases at V and 9 bases at J, leaving 5 bases unmatched. The CDR3 reads CASSLDRGFGEQFF. As DNA, the CDR3 is TGCGCCAGCAGCTTGGACAGGGGGTTTGGTGAGCAGTTCTTC.

By sample fraction, this clonotype is medium-sized (0.01 to 0.1%). V usage is TRBV7-9 and J usage is TRBJ1-4, with D hard to call. Per germline, CDR1 SEHNR and CDR2 FQNEAQ (reference sequence). With 5 bases removed from V and 2 bases from J, the gap between germline ends came to 12 bases. The CDR3 spans 15 residues. CDR3: CASSPLLGTNEKLFF. CDR3 bases: TGTGCCAGCAGCCCGCTCTTGGGTACTAATGAAAAACTGTTTTTT.

In its sample, this clonotype ranks as medium-sized (0.01 to 0.1%). This chain uses TRBV29-1 with TRBJ1-2; perhaps TRBD1 as D (6 bases). There are 11 residues in the CDR3. Germline V gene sequence: CDR1 SQVTM, CDR2 ANQGSEA. Trimming cost V 2 bases and J 8 bases, with 9 bases left between them. CDR3 bases: TGCAGCGTTGAAAGGGGGGAAGGCTACACCTTC. Translated, it gives CSVERGEGYTF.

By share, this clonotype ranks as medium-sized. The gene calls are TRBV10-3 and TRBJ2-3, with TRBD2 as a possible D gene (6 bases). The V gene's germline CDR1 is ENHRY and CDR2 SYGVKD. V lost 2 bases and J 6 bases, leaving 12 bases between the germline ends. The CDR3 is 14 amino acids. CDR3 bases: TGTGCCATCAGTGAGCCGAGAGCGGGTGATACGCAGTATTTT. Translating it yields CAISEPRAGDTQYF.

Relative to its sample, this clonotype is medium-sized. The rearrangement links TRBV20-1 to TRBJ2-7; TRBD2 matches 13 bases. Trimming at V came to 4 bases and at J to 4 bases, leaving 4 bases not matched to a gene. The germline CDR1 and CDR2 sequences are DFQATT and SNEGSKA (reference sequence). This CDR3 spans 14 amino acids. The CDR3 bases are TGCAGTGCTACCGTGACTAGCGGGGGGTACGAGCAGTACTTC. It is translated as CSATVTSGGYEQYF.

Comment on this clonotype: An end of the junction differs from the germline gene, which may be a read error. The V and J genes are TRBV19 and TRBJ1-1, with D tentatively TRBD1 (6 bases). The germline gives CDR1 LNHDA, CDR2 SQIVND (reference sequence). The CDR3 runs to 12 residues. Here the CDR3 reads CVSTQGNTEVFF. CDR3 sequence (DNA): TGTGTCAGTACCCAGGGGAACACTGAAGTTTTCTTT.